One and the same sample provided the 32 T cell receptor beta chains below, sequenced in a study of CD8 T cells in ankylosing spondylitis. TCRdb re-derived calls from the 5' RACE reads in MiXCR, one entry per CDR3 protein. The sample consists of 90,000 to 120,000 distinct CDR3 sequences, around 24% of them appearing once. The sample consisted of synovial fluid, either unsorted or a sorted T cell fraction (not recorded which). Receptors were obtained from a male donor with ankylosing spondylitis.

This clonotype has more than one count but fewer than ten. The rearrangement uses TRBV20-1 and TRBJ1-2, with 7 bases lining up with TRBD1. The CDR3 consists of 14 residues. J gave up 2 bases and V 6 bases, and 9 bases lay outside the gene matches. The V gene's germline CDR1 is DFQATT and CDR2 SNEGSKA (reference sequence). The CDR3 is CSAITGEENYGYTF. The CDR3 DNA sequence: TGCAGTGCGATCACAGGGGAAGAGAACTATGGCTACACCTTC.

The chain joins TRBV29-1 to TRBJ1-4; 12 bases are a match to TRBD1. The CDR3 spans 16 residues. V was pared by 2 bases and J by 5 bases, with 6 bases of the junction left unmatched. In germline, CDR1 is SQVTM, CDR2 ANQGSEA. DNA of the CDR3: TGCAGCGTTGAATTAGGGACAGGGGGCCGAAATGAAAAACTGTTTTTT. The encoded protein is CSVELGTGGRNEKLFF.

This clonotype turned up a few times. The V call is TRBV5-1, the J call TRBJ1-2, with 7 nucleotides matching TRBD1. Germline V gene lookup returns CDR1 SGHRS and CDR2 YFSETQ. The CDR3 is 15 amino acids. The V segment lost 0 bases and the J segment 6 bases; nucleotides outside the gene matches: 8. CDR3 residues: CASSLAMGQRNGYTF. The CDR3 coding sequence is TGCGCCAGCAGCTTGGCCATGGGACAGAGGAATGGCTACACCTTC.

This clonotype turned up a few times. This rearrangement joins TRBV20-1 to TRBJ2-1, with TRBD2 matching over 10 bases. With 3 bases clipped from V and 6 bases from J, the junction kept 8 bases outside the gene matches. There are 15 residues in the CDR3. CDR1 is DFQATT and CDR2 is SNEGSKA in the germline V gene (reference sequence). CDR3 residues: CSARGGLAETNEQFF. CDR3 nucleotide sequence: TGCAGTGCTAGGGGCGGACTAGCGGAAACCAATGAGCAGTTCTTC.

The chain recombines TRBV6-2 or TRBV6-3 with TRBJ2-3, with 7 positions matching TRBD2. The V gene's germline CDR1 is MNHEY and CDR2 SVGEGT. J was trimmed by 3 bases and V by 5 bases; bases with no gene match: 11. CDR3 length: 16 amino acids. CDR3 residues: CASSAWGSGQTDTQYF. CDR3 bases: TGTGCCAGCAGTGCCTGGGGTAGCGGGCAGACAGATACGCAGTATTTT.

V is TRBV27 and J is TRBJ1-5; the D is unclear. There are 12 residues in the CDR3. CDR1 is MNHEY, CDR2 SMNVEV, per germline (reference sequence). V lost 6 bases and J 4 bases, leaving 7 bases between the germline ends. This CDR3 is CASSEINQPQHF. CDR3 coding DNA: TGTGCCAGCAGCGAAATAAATCAGCCCCAGCATTTT.

This clonotype was recorded a few times. The V gene is TRBV6-1, the J gene TRBJ2-4; TRBD1 matches 8 bases. This CDR3 comprises 14 residues. The germline gives CDR1 MNHNS, CDR2 SASEGT. Trimming removed 5 bases from V and 8 bases from J; junction bases left unmatched: 8. CDR3 residues: CASSPPGGKHIQYF. The CDR3 coding sequence is TGTGCCAGCAGTCCCCCAGGGGGCAAGCACATTCAGTACTTC.

The rearrangement links TRBV13 to TRBJ2-7; tentative D call: TRBD1 (5 bases). Trimming removed 4 bases at V and 2 bases at J, with 9 bases between. Germline CDR1 PRHDT, CDR2 FYEKMQ (reference sequence). CDR3 length: 13 residues. CDR3 in DNA: TGTGCCAGCAGCTCCGACAGAGCCTACGAGCAGTACTTC. Encoded protein: CASSSDRAYEQYF.

This clonotype was observed many times. This chain links TRBV10-3 with TRBJ1-2; perhaps TRBD1 as D (6 bases). Germline values: CDR1 ENHRY, CDR2 SYGVKD. The CDR3 covers 15 residues. The V and J ends lost 3 bases and 2 bases respectively, with 13 bases between them. The CDR3 DNA sequence: TGTGCCATCAGTGACATGGAGGGGGTGAACTATGGCTACACCTTC. This sequence encodes CAISDMEGVNYGYTF.

The chain couples TRBV7-8 to TRBJ2-5, with a possible D match to TRBD2 (6 bases). The length of the CDR3 is 13 residues. V was pared by 3 bases and J by 5 bases, with 10 bases between. CDR1 and CDR2 from the germline V gene are SGHVS and FQNEAQ. The CDR3 loop reads CASSFGGRETQYF. CDR3 in DNA: TGTGCCAGCAGCTTTGGAGGGAGGGAGACCCAGTACTTC. The complete variable domain, with remaining parts taken from reference TRBV7-8 and TRBJ2-5, reads GAGVSQSPRYKVAKRGQDVALRCDPISGHVSLFWYQQALGQGPEFLTYFQNEAQLDKSGLPSDRFFAERPEGSVSTLKIQRTQQEDSAVYLCASSFGGRETQYFGPGTRLLVL.

This clonotype was detected a few times. V is TRBV6-1 and J is TRBJ1-1; 10 bases are shared with TRBD1. Germline CDR1 and CDR2: MNHNS and SASEGT. Trimming at V came to 10 bases and at J to 3 bases, leaving 5 bases not matched to a gene. CDR3 length: 13 amino acids. The CDR3 spells CATEDRGDTEAFF. CDR3 in DNA: TGTGCCACCGAGGACAGGGGGGACACTGAAGCTTTCTTT.

This clonotype was observed a few times. The genes are TRBV10-3 and TRBJ2-2; TRBD2 is a possible D gene (6 bases). The CDR3 totals 16 residues. The V gene's germline CDR1 is ENHRY and CDR2 SYGVKD. V was shortened by 2 bases and J by 1 base, with 11 bases between the two germline ends. CDR3 amino acids: CAISEQGGVNTGELFF. The CDR3 nucleotides read TGTGCCATCAGTGAGCAGGGCGGGGTGAACACCGGGGAGCTGTTTTTT.

The rearrangement joins TRBV20-1 to TRBJ1-5; D remains ambiguous. This CDR3 has 15 residues. The V end lost 2 bases, the J end lost 2 bases, and 13 bases lay between the germline ends. Germline loops: CDR1 DFQATT, CDR2 SNEGSKA (reference sequence). The CDR3 loop is CSARPREWGNQPQHF. The CDR3 DNA sequence: TGCAGTGCTAGACCCCGGGAATGGGGCAATCAGCCCCAGCATTTT.

The table lists this clonotype with a few counts. The chain uses TRBV4-1 and TRBJ2-2; 7 bases are shared with TRBD2. From germline, CDR1 is MGHRA and CDR2 YSYEKL. The ends lost 4 bases at V and 7 bases at J; junction bases unmatched: 9. CDR3 size: 15 residues. In nucleotides, the CDR3 is TGCGCCAGCAGCCCGCCGGGACTAAGCGGCGGGGAGCTGTTTTTT. Its translation is CASSPPGLSGGELFF.

This clonotype qualifies as medium-sized. This sequence joins TRBV29-1 and TRBJ1-2; the match to TRBD1 covers 9 bases. Germline-derived CDR1 and CDR2 are SQVTM and ANQGSEA. Trimming took 6 bases from V and 6 from J; bases not matched to a gene: 8. The CDR3 runs to 13 residues. This chain's CDR3 is CSVSRDRVDGYTF. The CDR3 DNA reads as TGCAGCGTGTCCCGGGACAGGGTTGATGGCTACACCTTC.

The V call is TRBV6-4, the J call TRBJ2-6; D possibly corresponds to TRBD1 (5 bases). The ends were cut back, 0 bases at V and 1 base at J, with 16 bases in the middle. This CDR3 spans 19 amino acids. Germline V gene sequence: CDR1 MRHNA, CDR2 SNTAGT. The CDR3 reads CASSDSFVVPGSGANVLTF. The DNA of the CDR3 is TGTGCCAGCAGTGACTCGTTTGTGGTCCCAGGGTCTGGGGCCAACGTCCTGACTTTC.

This clonotype was observed a handful of times. The chain joins TRBV20-1 to TRBJ2-3; 7 bases fit TRBD2. Germline CDR1 and CDR2: DFQATT and SNEGSKA (reference sequence). CDR3 length: 17 residues. V lost 1 base and J lost 7; bases outside the gene matches: 17. The CDR3 loop reads CSARGLGGSARGYTQYF. In DNA form, the CDR3 reads TGCAGTGCTAGAGGGCTCGGGGGGAGCGCGAGAGGGTATACGCAGTATTTT.

This clonotype was recorded a few times. V is TRBV12-5 and J is TRBJ1-1, with D tentatively TRBD1 (6 bases). This CDR3 region has 14 residues. V lost 3 bases, J lost 5 bases, and 13 bases lay in between. Germline V gives CDR1 LGHNT, CDR2 FRNRAP. The CDR3, as DNA: TGTGCTAGTGGTTTAACCGACAGGAAAACTGAAGCTTTCTTT. Protein: CASGLTDRKTEAFF.

This clonotype was recorded at least ten times. The CDR3, as DNA: TGCGCCAGCAGCTTGGACAGATTAGCCTACGAGCAGTACTTC. It specifies CASSLDRLAYEQYF. V and J are TRBV5-1 and TRBJ2-7; D unresolved. The CDR3 spans 14 residues. CDR1 is SGHRS and CDR2 is YFSETQ in the germline V gene. Trimming stripped 0 bases from V and 2 bases from J, with 9 bases between. Supplemented by reference TRBV5-1 and TRBJ2-7, the full variable domain reads KAGVTQTPRYLIKTRGQQVTLSCSPISGHRSVSWYQQTPGQGLQFLFEYFSETQRNKGNFPGRFSGRQFSNSRSEMNVSTLELGDSALYLCASSLDRLAYEQYFGPGTRLTVT.

This chain connects TRBV5-1 to TRBJ2-1; TRBD2 might be the D (6 bases). This CDR3 is 16 amino acids long. The V gene's germline CDR1 is SGHRS and CDR2 YFSETQ. V was pared by 0 bases and J by 0 bases, with 10 bases between. CDR3 nucleotide sequence: TGCGCCAGCAGCTTGGCTGCGGGGAGCTCCTACAATGAGCAGTTCTTC. It is translated as CASSLAAGSSYNEQFF.

The chain joins TRBV24-1 to TRBJ2-3; 13 nucleotides align to TRBD2. J lost 3 bases, V lost 4 bases, and 6 bases had no gene match. CDR3 size: 17 residues. Per germline, CDR1 KGHDR and CDR2 SFDVKD. CDR3 coding DNA: TGTGCCACCAGTGAACCTGGACTAGCGGGAGCTACAGATACGCAGTATTTT. Translation: CATSEPGLAGATDTQYF.

J is TRBJ2-1 and V is TRBV18, with a tentative D call TRBD2 (6 bases). The CDR3 is 16 residues long. Looked up from germline, CDR1 is KGHSH and CDR2 is LQKENI. The V gene lost 3 bases and the J gene lost 10 bases, with 22 bases spanning the gap. Here the CDR3 reads CASSPIPGTGVGEQFF. The CDR3 DNA sequence: TGTGCCAGCTCACCGATTCCCGGGACTGGGGTTGGCGAGCAGTTCTTC.

This clonotype was counted only a few times. The chain recombines TRBV7-6 with TRBJ2-1; no clear D gene. The CDR3 consists of 14 residues. Trimming took 5 bases from V and 6 from J, leaving 14 bases between them. Germline CDR1 SGHVS, CDR2 FNYEAQ. Here the CDR3 reads CASSPDETRNEQFF. DNA of the CDR3: TGTGCCAGCAGCCCGGACGAGACCCGCAATGAGCAGTTCTTC. Supplemented by reference TRBV7-6 and TRBJ2-1, the full variable domain reads GAGVSQSPRYKVTKRGQDVALRCDPISGHVSLYWYRQALGQGPEFLTYFNYEAQQDKSGLPNDRFSAERPEGSISTLTIQRTEQRDSAMYRCASSPDETRNEQFFGPGTRLTVL.

This chain uses TRBV20-1 with TRBJ1-5; 7 bases line up with TRBD1. Germline assignment: CDR1 DFQATT and CDR2 SNEGSKA (reference sequence). There are 13 residues in the CDR3. J was trimmed by 3 bases and V by 6 bases; bases with no gene match: 5. The CDR3 region has the DNA TGCAGTGCCCGGGACAGCGTCAATCAGCCCCAGCATTTT. It encodes CSARDSVNQPQHF.

In DNA, the CDR3 is TGTGCCAGCAGCTTAGATGGGTTCACAGATACGCAGTATTTT. It translates to CASSLDGFTDTQYF. The J gene is TRBJ2-3, the V gene TRBV7-2; the D is unclear. The V gene's germline CDR1 is SGHTA and CDR2 FQGNSA. Trimming stripped 1 base from V and 2 bases from J, with 7 bases between. This CDR3 contains 14 residues.

The chain employs TRBV20-1 and TRBJ2-3, with TRBD2 matching over 8 bases. Germline-derived CDR1 and CDR2 are DFQATT and SNEGSKA (reference sequence). V trimming: 6 bases; J trimming: 2 bases; junction bases outside the gene matches: 4. The CDR3 has 13 residues. Here the CDR3 reads CSAVAGNTDTQYF. The CDR3 coding sequence is TGCAGTGCCGTAGCGGGAAACACAGATACGCAGTATTTT.

The chain joins TRBV5-1 to TRBJ1-6; 9 bases fit TRBD1. The CDR3 has 14 amino acids. V lost 3 bases to trimming and J lost 9 bases; unmatched junction nucleotides: 4. Germline V gene data show CDR1 as SGHRS and CDR2 as YFSETQ. The DNA of the CDR3 is TGCGCCAGCAGCTCCGGGACAGGGTCTTCACCCCTCCACTTT. Encoded protein: CASSSGTGSSPLHF.

The gene calls are TRBV12-3 or TRBV12-4 and TRBJ1-1; D ambiguous. This CDR3 spans 13 amino acids. V was clipped by 6 bases and J by 7 bases, with 15 bases between them. CDR3 nucleotides: TGTGCCAGCAGCCCGACCCACAGTCTTGAAGCTTTCTTT. It yields the protein CASSPTHSLEAFF.

Ten or more counts support this clonotype. V and J are TRBV15 and TRBJ1-2; no clear D. V dropped 3 bases and J dropped 4 bases, with 9 bases sitting between them. Germline values: CDR1 LNHNV, CDR2 YYDKDF (reference sequence). This CDR3 spans 13 amino acids. CDR3 amino acids: CATSRAASYGYTF. The CDR3 bases are TGTGCCACCAGCAGGGCAGCGAGCTATGGCTACACCTTC. The variable domain in full, completed from reference TRBV15 and TRBJ1-2, reads DAMVIQNPRYQVTQFGKPVTLSCSQTLNHNVMYWYQQKSSQAPKLLFHYYDKDFNNEADTPDNFQSRRPNTSFCFLDIRSPGLGDTAMYLCATSRAASYGYTFGSGTRLTVV.

A few counts support this clonotype. The J gene is TRBJ1-1, the V gene TRBV20-1; weak D call: TRBD1 (5 bases). The germline V gene has CDR1 DFQATT and CDR2 SNEGSKA (reference sequence). V lost 0 bases, J lost 2 bases, and 7 bases lay in between. The CDR3 runs to 13 residues. This CDR3 is CSARDGGNTEAFF. The CDR3 DNA is TGCAGTGCTAGAGATGGGGGTAACACTGAAGCTTTCTTT.

The chain carries TRBV6-2 or TRBV6-3 and TRBJ2-1, with 8 bases matching TRBD1. CDR3 length: 15 amino acids. CDR1 and CDR2 (germline): MNHEY, SVGEGT. The V gene end was trimmed by 6 bases and the J gene end by 3 bases; junction bases not matched to a gene: 7. The CDR3 protein is CASRVDRGIYNEQFF. The CDR3, as DNA: TGTGCCAGCAGAGTAGACAGGGGCATCTACAATGAGCAGTTCTTC.

This clonotype appeared a few times. CDR3 in amino acids: CASAAGDHYNSPLHF. CDR3 coding DNA: TGTGCTAGTGCCGCCGGGGACCACTATAATTCACCCCTCCACTTT. This chain joins TRBV12-5 and TRBJ1-6; D perhaps matches TRBD1 (5 bases). This CDR3 spans 15 amino acids. Germline CDR1 is LGHNT and CDR2 is FRNRAP. Deletions cut 7 bases from V and 3 bases from J, with 13 bases between.